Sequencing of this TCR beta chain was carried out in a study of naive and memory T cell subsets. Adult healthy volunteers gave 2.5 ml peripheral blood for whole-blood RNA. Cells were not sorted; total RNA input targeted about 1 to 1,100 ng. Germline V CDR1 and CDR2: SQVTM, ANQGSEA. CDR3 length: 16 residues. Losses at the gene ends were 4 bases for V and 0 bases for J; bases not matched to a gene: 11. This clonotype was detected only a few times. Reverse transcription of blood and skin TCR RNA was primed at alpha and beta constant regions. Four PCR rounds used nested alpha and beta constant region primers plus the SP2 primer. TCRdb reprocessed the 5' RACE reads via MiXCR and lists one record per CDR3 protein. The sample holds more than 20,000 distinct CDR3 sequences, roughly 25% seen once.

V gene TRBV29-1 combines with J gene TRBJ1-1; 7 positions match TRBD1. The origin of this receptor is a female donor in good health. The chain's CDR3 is CSVVPGQFTMNTEAFF. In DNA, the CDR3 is TGCAGCGTTGTCCCGGGACAGTTTACCATGAACACTGAAGCTTTCTTT.